The clone carrying this T cell receptor (beta chain) was counted a single time. This entry belongs to a study of T cell changes during pregnancy in multiple sclerosis. Libraries were prepared by immunoSEQ multiplex PCR; TCRdb keeps only in-frame clonotypes and omits some of them. The sample includes 40,000 or so clones, roughly 93% seen only once; the top ten take 7% to 8.5%. CDR1 is MNHEY, CDR2 SMNVEV, per germline (reference sequence). J lost 0 bases, V lost 0 bases, and 5 bases had no gene match. This CDR3 is 17 amino acids long. This rearrangement joins TRBV27 to TRBJ1-5, with TRBD1 identical over 7 bases. The source material was CD8+ T cells from peripheral blood mononuclear cells, sampled in the third trimester of pregnancy. This TCR came from a female donor with multiple sclerosis, enrolled in a pregnancy study. CDR3 in DNA: TGTGCCAGCAGTTTATCAGGGACAGCATATAGCAATCAGCCCCAGCATTTT. Translation gives CASSLSGTAYSNQPQHF.